This is a list of T cell receptor beta chains from one sample in a study of T cells in narcolepsy. TCRdb's copy holds only in-frame clones and misses some; the assay was immunoSEQ multiplex PCR. Seen here are around 18,000 clones, around 84% observed once, and the top ten hold under 0.8%. Sample: memory (CD45RA-) CD4+ T cells from blood. These receptors all come from a human donor in good health. CDR3s include the opening cysteine and the closing phenylalanine or tryptophan. Some rows have no size entry. The others give once, few or many, or a class for an expanded clone.

TRBJ1-6 TRBV19 once CASSQGNNSPLHF
TRBJ2-7 TRBV27 - CASRGQGSSYEQYF
TRBJ1-2 TRBV18 - CASSPGQADYGYTF
TRBJ1-2 TRBV11-3 - CASSLGGYEDGYTF
TRBJ2-1 TRBV23-1 - CASIEDKGPYNEQFF
TRBJ1-5 TRBV5-6 once CASSLGTGTRKEYQPQHF
TRBJ2-7 TRBV5-1 - CASSLGTSGNYEQYF
TRBJ2-2 TRBV6-5 - CASSGLAGELFF
TRBJ2-2 TRBV5-4 - CAGSFGTHNTGELFF
TRBJ2-1 TRBV18 - CASSPDPRDEQFF
TRBJ2-7 TRBV5-4 - CASSPSPASYEQYF
TRBJ2-7 TRBV7-9 - CASSPGRLASYEQYF
TRBJ1-4 TRBV5-4 - CASSFQGRDEKLFF
TRBJ1-6 TRBV18 - CASSGGQVNSPLHF
TRBJ1-2 TRBV4-2 - CASSQDRRTANYGYTF
TRBJ1-2 TRBV6-6 - CASSYAGTRTGSGYTF
TRBJ2-7 TRBV15 - CATKATSGRGEQYF
TRBJ2-1 TRBV5-1 - CASSFTTWGYNEQFF
TRBJ1-1 TRBV20-1 - CGGLRALEAFF
TRBJ1-4 TRBV5-1 few CASSKGTYEKLFF
TRBJ2-1 TRBV27 - CASSLHPTGEQFF
TRBJ2-5 TRBV7-9 - CASSFWRDQETQYF
TRBJ2-6 TRBV6-5 - CASSYGFSGANVLTF
TRBJ1-1 TRBV29-1 - CSVDPGHGNTEAFF